This T cell receptor beta chain derives from a study of CD8 T cells in Susac syndrome. Findings of the study overall: In total CD8+ repertoires, sixteen Susac-specific public clones were found, and CD8+ TEMRA repertoires had a few.

In blood CD8+ and CD4+ T cells, TCR beta underwent sequencing. TEMRA cells were FACS-enriched and CD8+ and CD4+ T cells negatively isolated. This clonotype was recorded only once. Its target is not known. cDNA came from about 0.51 to 1 ug RNA primed by random hexamers. immunoSEQ multiplex PCR amplified TCR beta CDR3 across 54 Vbeta, 13 Jbeta. One entry per CDR3 protein, called by TCRdb with MiXCR from the immunoSEQ multiplex PCR reads. The profile covers about 120,000 distinct CDR3 sequences, with over 90% appearing a single time and around 0.28% taken by the ten largest. The germline gives CDR1 MNHEY, CDR2 SMNVEV (reference sequence). This CDR3 comprises 14 residues. Losses at the gene ends were 6 bases for V and 5 bases for J; bases not matched to a gene: 6.

The source material was CD8+ T cells from PBMCs. This receptor was identified in a human donor with Susac syndrome. The rearrangement uses TRBV27 and TRBJ2-1; 8 nucleotides match TRBD1. The CDR3 DNA sequence: TGTGCCAGCAGCAACAGGGGGGTAAACAATGAGCAGTTCTTC. It codes for CASSNRGVNNEQFF.